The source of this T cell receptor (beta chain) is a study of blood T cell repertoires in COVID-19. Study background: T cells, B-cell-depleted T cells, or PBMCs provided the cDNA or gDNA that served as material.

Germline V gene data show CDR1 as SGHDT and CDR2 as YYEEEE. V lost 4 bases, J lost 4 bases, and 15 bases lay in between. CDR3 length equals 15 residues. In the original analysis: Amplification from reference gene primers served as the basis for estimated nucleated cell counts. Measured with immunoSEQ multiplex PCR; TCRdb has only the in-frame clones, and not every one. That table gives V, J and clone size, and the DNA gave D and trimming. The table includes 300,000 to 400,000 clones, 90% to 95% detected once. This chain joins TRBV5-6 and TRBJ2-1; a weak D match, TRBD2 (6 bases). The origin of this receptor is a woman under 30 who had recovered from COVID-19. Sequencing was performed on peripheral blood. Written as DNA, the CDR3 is TGTGCCAGCAGCCCCGATTGGGCGGGGTACAATGAGCAGTTCTTC. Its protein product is CASSPDWAGYNEQFF. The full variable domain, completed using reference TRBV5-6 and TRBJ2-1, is DAGVTQSPTHLIKTRGQQVTLRCSPKSGHDTVSWYQQALGQGPQFIFQYYEEEERQRGNFPDRFSGHQFPNYSSELNVNALLLGDSALYLCASSPDWAGYNEQFFGPGTRLTVL.